This T cell receptor (beta chain) was sequenced during a study of T-cell reconstitution after alpha-beta-depleted transplantation in children. TCRbeta library preparation incorporated unique molecular identifiers. TCRdb re-analysed the PCR reads in MiXCR, keeping a single row per CDR3 protein. The table lists around 250,000 distinct CDR3 sequences, approximately 9.8% of them singletons, with around a tenth in the top ten. In its sample, this clonotype was seen a few times. The V and J ends lost 7 bases and 10 bases, in that order; junction bases with no gene match: 10. CDR1 and CDR2 (germline): MNHNS, SASEGT. The CDR3 covers 13 residues.

This specimen was PBMCs from the stem cell graft donor, taken from the stem cell graft. This receptor was obtained from a human donor who donated a stem cell graft to a child with SCID. The chain has TRBV6-1 and TRBJ2-1, with 7 bases matching TRBD1. The DNA for the CDR3 is TGTGCCAGCACCGTACCGGGACAGAGAGAGCAGTTCTTC. Translating it yields CASTVPGQREQFF.